A single sample gave rise to the 10 T cell receptor beta chains below, sequenced in a study of cytomegalovirus exposure and HLA in healthy donors. The PCR employed 60 Vbeta primers together with 13 Jbeta primers. Method: immunoSEQ multiplex PCR; TCRdb's copy keeps in-frame clones and lacks some. The data contain over 95,000 clones, over 65% of them singletons. The sample comprised PBMCs. These receptors were taken from a middle-aged woman in good health and CMV-seropositive.

As to this clone: This same CDR3 is encoded by further DNA sequences in the sample. The chain uses TRBV6-6 and TRBJ1-4, with D unclear. V lost 5 bases and J 5 bases, leaving 9 bases between the germline ends. Germline CDR1 MNHNY, CDR2 SVGAGI (reference sequence). CDR3 length equals 13 residues. CDR3 DNA: TGTGCCAGCAGTAGGACGGGGAATGAAAAACTGTTTTTT. Residues: CASSRTGNEKLFF.

This clone was detected only a few times. The chain carries TRBV19 and TRBJ1-1; 8 bases agree with TRBD1. The CDR3 extends over 16 amino acids. Losses at the gene ends were 1 base for V and 4 bases for J; bases not matched to a gene: 8. Germline CDR1 and CDR2: LNHDA and SQIVND (reference sequence). CDR3 sequence reads: CASSIARTGRSTEAFF. The CDR3 DNA is TGTGCCAGTAGTATAGCCCGGACAGGGAGGAGCACTGAAGCTTTCTTT.

The rearrangement joins TRBV15 to TRBJ2-2; 12 nucleotides align to TRBD2. From germline, CDR1 is LNHNV and CDR2 YYDKDF (reference sequence). CDR3 length: 16 amino acids. The V gene end was trimmed by 4 bases and the J gene end by 4 bases; junction bases not matched to a gene: 4. The CDR3 loop is CATSTGLAGFTGELFF. DNA for the CDR3: TGTGCCACCAGCACCGGACTAGCGGGATTCACCGGGGAGCTGTTTTTT. Based on the CDR3 plus reference TRBV15 and TRBJ2-2, the full variable domain is DAMVIQNPRYQVTQFGKPVTLSCSQTLNHNVMYWYQQKSSQAPKLLFHYYDKDFNNEADTPDNFQSRRPNTSFCFLDIRSPGLGDTAMYLCATSTGLAGFTGELFFGEGSRLTVL.

Here the CDR3 reads CSVAGRRTGMNTEAFF. In nucleotides, the CDR3 is TGCAGCGTTGCCGGGCGGCGGACAGGGATGAACACTGAAGCTTTCTTT. The chain joins TRBV29-1 to TRBJ1-1, with 8 bases matching TRBD1. The CDR3 runs 16 residues. V shed 4 bases and J 0 bases; nucleotides not matched to a gene: 10. Germline loops: CDR1 SQVTM, CDR2 ANQGSEA.

The chain uses TRBV2 and TRBJ1-1; 7 bases line up with TRBD1. This CDR3 has 13 residues. In germline, CDR1 is SNHLY, CDR2 FYNNEI. The junction had 3 bases not matched to a gene; V was cut back by 1 base and J by 7 bases. The CDR3 sequence is CASSEERGLEAFF. CDR3 nucleotide sequence: TGTGCCAGCAGTGAAGAAAGGGGGCTTGAAGCTTTCTTT. Supplemented by reference TRBV2 and TRBJ1-1, the full variable domain reads EPEVTQTPSHQVTQMGQEVILRCVPISNHLYFYWYRQILGQKVEFLVSFYNNEISEKSEIFDDQFSVERPDGSNFTLKIRSTKLEDSAMYFCASSEERGLEAFFGQGTRLTVV.

The J gene is TRBJ2-7, the V gene TRBV6-5; the match to TRBD2 covers 10 bases. Per the germline V gene, CDR1 is MNHEY and CDR2 is SVGAGI. V lost 2 bases and J lost 4; bases outside the gene matches: 2. This CDR3 has 14 amino acids. The CDR3: CASSYLAGVYEQYF. As DNA, the CDR3 is TGTGCCAGCAGTTACCTAGCGGGAGTTTACGAGCAGTACTTC.

V gene TRBV30 combines with J gene TRBJ1-2; the match to TRBD1 covers 7 bases. The V segment lost 3 bases and the J segment 3 bases; nucleotides outside the gene matches: 7. Germline values: CDR1 GTSNPN, CDR2 SVGIG (reference sequence). The length of the CDR3 is 14 residues. The CDR3 protein is CAWRGQRWDYGYTF. The DNA for the CDR3 is TGTGCCTGGAGGGGACAGCGCTGGGACTATGGCTACACCTTC.

The chain uses TRBV6-5 and TRBJ2-3; TRBD2 matches 8 bases. Germline assignment: CDR1 MNHEY and CDR2 SVGAGI. Unmatched junction bases numbered 1, after V lost 4 bases and J lost 1 base. The CDR3 covers 14 residues. CDR3 sequence: CASSSSGRTDTQYF. The CDR3 DNA reads as TGTGCCAGCAGTTCTAGCGGGCGCACAGATACGCAGTATTTT.

The DNA for the CDR3 is TGTGCCAGCAGCCCCGCCGGAGCTGAAGCTTTCTTT. Translation: CASSPAGAEAFF. The chain carries TRBV27 and TRBJ1-1; D gene unclear. Looked up from germline, CDR1 is MNHEY and CDR2 is SMNVEV (reference sequence). Between the trimmed V and J ends, which lost 6 bases and 6 bases, there was a span of 11 bases. The length of the CDR3 is 12 residues.

This chain connects TRBV27 to TRBJ1-2, with 10 nucleotides matching TRBD1. The CDR3 runs 14 residues. V was pared by 6 bases and J by 4 bases, with 5 bases of the junction left unmatched. Germline CDR1 MNHEY, CDR2 SMNVEV (reference sequence). CDR3 sequence: CASRGTGASYGYTF. DNA for the CDR3: TGTGCCAGCAGGGGGACAGGGGCAAGCTATGGCTACACCTTC.